A selection of T cell receptor beta chains follows, all from one sample in a study of OX40 agonist ivuxolimab in advanced cancers. Clones were sequenced by immunoSEQ multiplex PCR, and TCRdb holds only the in-frame ones, with some missing. The sample gives around 63,000 clones, around 91% of which show up once; roughly 10% is in the top ten. The sequencing here drew on CD4+ or CD8+ T cells sorted from blood, taken in a trial of the OX40 agonist ivuxolimab. These receptors came from an adult with an advanced solid tumor such as melanoma, head and neck, liver or kidney cancer. Both conserved end residues are part of each CDR3.

V gene: TRBV9
CDR3 protein: CASSVGQSYNEQFF

V gene: TRBV7-9
CDR3 protein: CASSPYSQGSYEQYF

V gene: TRBV4-1
CDR3 protein: CASSQVSAVPYEQYF

V gene: TRBV28
CDR3 protein: CASSSLQGSQLETQYF

V gene: TRBV2
CDR3 protein: CASSRGQGLWGELFF

V gene: TRBV7-9
CDR3 protein: CASSLTEIYEQYF

V gene: TRBV21-1
CDR3 protein: CASKGQNSGNTIYF

V gene: TRBV29-1
CDR3 protein: CSVGPGLRNTEAFF

V gene: TRBV5-1
CDR3 protein: CASSLVQGRMNEQFF

V gene: TRBV5-1
CDR3 protein: CASRAGGNSPLHF

V gene: TRBV28
CDR3 protein: CASSLIMAIEAFF

V gene: TRBV19
CDR3 protein: CASSNERGTAHTDTQYF

V gene: TRBV11-2
CDR3 protein: CASTARGAEETQYF

V gene: TRBV27
CDR3 protein: CASSFEGQVYEQYF

V gene: TRBV6-1
CDR3 protein: CASSVYGEQFF

V gene: TRBV5-6
CDR3 protein: CASSSPMGVRRGYTF

V gene: TRBV9
CDR3 protein: CASSVGTSGRGGSETQYF

V gene: TRBV5-4
CDR3 protein: CASSFRGGHEQYF

V gene: TRBV28
CDR3 protein: CASSSQLRHLYEQYF

V gene: TRBV4-1
CDR3 protein: CASSRGGGGDSYEQYF

V gene: TRBV6-1
CDR3 protein: CASSEIGYEQYF

V gene: TRBV27
CDR3 protein: CASQVDRNNNEQFF

V gene: TRBV2
CDR3 protein: CASRGLRREANYGYTF

V gene: TRBV18
CDR3 protein: CASSPFSRYSNQPQHF

V gene: TRBV11-2
CDR3 protein: CASSLGTSGRTYEQYF

V gene: TRBV6-5
CDR3 protein: CASRLSVSSYEQYF

V gene: TRBV4-2
CDR3 protein: CASSRGDGNSYEQYF

V gene: TRBV7-2
CDR3 protein: CASSLRQGYIVQFF

V gene: TRBV4-1
CDR3 protein: CASSQGFRGYNSPLHF

V gene: TRBV18
CDR3 protein: CASSPRSSGQPQHF

V gene: TRBV19
CDR3 protein: CASSIGRTGELFF

V gene: TRBV11-1
CDR3 protein: CASSLAGAGYNEQFF

V gene: TRBV11-2
CDR3 protein: CASSLWTEAFF

V gene: TRBV27
CDR3 protein: CASRTLTGPYGYTF

V gene: TRBV5-1
CDR3 protein: CASSSGASGGTDTQYF

V gene: TRBV4-1
CDR3 protein: CASSLSGGSYNEQFF

V gene: TRBV5-1
CDR3 protein: CASSLATGYNEQFF

V gene: TRBV18
CDR3 protein: CASSPTGHDYGYTF

V gene: TRBV6-1
CDR3 protein: CASSAGPYNSPLHF

V gene: TRBV19
CDR3 protein: CASSITGSSYGYTF